Listed below are T cell receptor beta chains from one sample, sequenced in a study of a mutant IDH1 vaccine in newly diagnosed glioma. For these receptors, no antigen is known. Assay: immunoSEQ multiplex PCR; the TCRdb copy retains only in-frame clones and omits some. The data contain around 45,000 clones, more than 70% of them singletons. The sequenced sample was PBMCs, obtained from a glioma patient whose treatment included an IDH1 peptide vaccine. The receptor set was obtained from a woman between 35 and 50 years old with glioma. Both conserved end residues are part of each CDR3. A D gene is named only where the DNA matches it firmly. Clone size is shown for a subset of rows, as once, few, many or a class of expanded clone.

d_call	clone_size	v_call	j_call	cdr3_nt	cdr3_aa
TRBD1	.	TRBV5-1	TRBJ1-2	TGCGCCAGCAGCCCGGGACAGGCCGGAGGTGGCTACACCTTC	CASSPGQAGGGYTF
.	.	TRBV7-9	TRBJ2-7	TGTGCCAGCAGCCGCCTCGGGGCCTACGAGCAGTACTTC	CASSRLGAYEQYF
.	.	TRBV7-9	TRBJ1-2	TGTGCCAGCAGCTTAGTCGACAACCTCAGGCGATATGGCTACACCTTC	CASSLVDNLRRYGYTF
TRBD1	once	TRBV5-1	TRBJ2-1	TGCGCCAGCAGTTCGACGACCGGGACAGACAACAATGAGCAGTTCTTC	CASSSTTGTDNNEQFF
.	.	TRBV5-1	TRBJ1-1	TGCGCCAGCAGCTTCAGTCGGGGGCGGAACACTGAAGCTTTCTTT	CASSFSRGRNTEAFF
TRBD2	once	TRBV29-1	TRBJ2-3	TGCAGCGCCCCGACTAGCGGGGGCACAGATACGCAGTATTTT	CSAPTSGGTDTQYF
.	.	TRBV25-1	TRBJ2-1	TGTGCCAGCAGTCAACAGGGTTCTGGGCCGAGGGATGAGCAGTTCTTC	CASSQQGSGPRDEQFF
TRBD1	.	TRBV6-5	TRBJ2-1	TGTGCCAGCAGTTCCCCGGGACAGGGTCACAATGAGCAGTTCTTC	CASSSPGQGHNEQFF
TRBD2	.	TRBV7-8	TRBJ2-5	TGTGCCAGCAGCACTACCGGGACTAGCGCCAAAGGGACCCAGTACTTC	CASSTTGTSAKGTQYF
TRBD2	.	TRBV27	TRBJ2-7	TGTGCCAGCGGAAGACTAGCGGGAGGGGCCTACGAGCAGTACTTC	CASGRLAGGAYEQYF
.	once	TRBV25-1	TRBJ1-6	TGTGCCACCTCACAGGGAGAGTCTTCACCCCTCCACTTT	CATSQGESSPLHF
.	.	TRBV7-2	TRBJ1-2	TGTGCCAGCAGCTTGGGGATAAACTATGGCTACACCTTC	CASSLGINYGYTF
TRBD2	.	TRBV29-1	TRBJ2-1	TGCAGCGTTGAAAGAGGGTCTAGCGGGAGATCGGAGCAGTTCTTC	CSVERGSSGRSEQFF
.	.	TRBV6-6	TRBJ1-2	TGTGCCAGCAGACTACAGGGAAATAACTATGGCTACACCTTC	CASRLQGNNYGYTF
.	.	TRBV5-4	TRBJ1-4	TGTGCCAGCAGCTTGGACCCAGGGAGCGTCGAAAAACTGTTTTTT	CASSLDPGSVEKLFF
TRBD1	.	TRBV19	TRBJ2-1	TGTGCCAGTGGACAGGGGGTTTACAATGAGCAGTTCTTC	CASGQGVYNEQFF
.	.	TRBV18	TRBJ1-4	TGTGCCAGCTCACCACCTGGTGGATTCGACGAAAAACTGTTTTTT	CASSPPGGFDEKLFF
TRBD2	.	TRBV2	TRBJ2-2	TGTGCCAGCAAAGCGACTAGCGGAGAAACCGGGGAGCTGTTTTTT	CASKATSGETGELFF
.	.	TRBV30	TRBJ2-7	TGTGCCTGGAGTGTAGTAAGTATGGACTCAACCTACGAGCAGTACTTC	CAWSVVSMDSTYEQYF
.	.	TRBV7-6	TRBJ1-1	TGTGCCAGCAGCTTAGATGGCAGGGACACTGAAGCTTTCTTT	CASSLDGRDTEAFF
TRBD1	.	TRBV6-5	TRBJ2-7	TGTGCCAGCAGACCGGACAGGGGCTCCTACGAGCAGTACTTC	CASRPDRGSYEQYF
.	few	TRBV4-1	TRBJ1-6	TGCGCCAGCAGCCAAGAAGACGGAAATTCACCCCTCCACTTT	CASSQEDGNSPLHF
.	.	TRBV25-1	TRBJ1-1	TGTGCCAGCAGTGGGGGGCCGTACACTGAAGCTTTCTTT	CASSGGPYTEAFF
.	.	TRBV4-3	TRBJ1-4	TGCGCCAGCAGCTCCGCGGGGGGTCGAGAAAAACTGTTTTTT	CASSSAGGREKLFF
.	.	TRBV6-6	TRBJ2-1	TGTGCCAGCAGTTACCTAGCGCCCCCCAATGAGCAGTTCTTC	CASSYLAPPNEQFF
.	.	TRBV6-6	TRBJ1-1	TGTGCCAGCAGTTACTGGGTTTTTTCCGAGGACACTGAAGCTTTCTTT	CASSYWVFSEDTEAFF
.	.	TRBV19	TRBJ2-5	TGTGCCAGTAGTATAGACCTTAGGGGTGAGACCCAGTACTTC	CASSIDLRGETQYF
.	.	TRBV25-1	TRBJ2-1	TGTGCCAGCAGTGCTTACAGGGTCTCCTACAATGAGCAGTTCTTC	CASSAYRVSYNEQFF
TRBD1	.	TRBV10-2	TRBJ1-1	TGCGCCAGCAGTGACGCATCCCGGGACAGCGCCGTGGCTTTCTTT	CASSDASRDSAVAFF
.	.	TRBV4-1	TRBJ1-4	TGCGCCAGCAGCCAAATTCTGGGGACAATGAATGAAAAACTGTTTTTT	CASSQILGTMNEKLFF
.	.	TRBV29-1	TRBJ1-2	TGCAGCGTGGGGGGGGGCGTCTATGGCTACACCTTC	CSVGGGVYGYTF
.	.	TRBV7-2	TRBJ2-2	TGTGCCAGCAGCTTAGGGGGGTTTGGCACCGGGGAGCTGTTTTTT	CASSLGGFGTGELFF
.	.	TRBV28	TRBJ1-2	TGTGCCAGCAGTTCTTACACTAGCGGTAACTATGGCTACACCTTC	CASSSYTSGNYGYTF
TRBD2	.	TRBV30	TRBJ2-3	TGTGCCTGGAGTGACCCAGGGACTAGCGGCACAGATACGCAGTATTTT	CAWSDPGTSGTDTQYF
TRBD2	.	TRBV18	TRBJ2-5	TGTGCCAGCTCACCACAACTAGCGGCGCAAGAGACCCAGTACTTC	CASSPQLAAQETQYF
.	.	TRBV15	TRBJ2-1	TGTGCCACCAGCAGAGATCCCTTAATTAGCGGCTCCTACAATGAGCAGTTCTTC	CATSRDPLISGSYNEQFF
.	.	TRBV7-2	TRBJ1-5	TGTGCCAGCAGCTTAGGGTCAGGAGGGGACCAGCCCCAGCATTTT	CASSLGSGGDQPQHF
TRBD1	.	TRBV2	TRBJ1-6	TGTGCCAGCAGTGAAGCGCGCCAGGGGGCTTCACCCCTCCACTTT	CASSEARQGASPLHF
TRBD2	.	TRBV19	TRBJ2-1	TGTGCCAGTAACCAGGGACTAGCGGCTTACAATGAGCAGTTCTTC	CASNQGLAAYNEQFF
.	.	TRBV15	TRBJ1-5	TGTGCCACCAGGAAGGACGGAGATAGCAATCAGCCCCAGCATTTT	CATRKDGDSNQPQHF
TRBD1	.	TRBV18	TRBJ2-7	TGTGCCAGCTCAAGGGACAGTTACTACGAGCAGTACTTC	CASSRDSYYEQYF
.	once	TRBV29-1	TRBJ2-2	TGCAGCGGGGCGTTCGGATTCGGCGGGGAGCTGTTTTTT	CSGAFGFGGELFF
TRBD1	.	TRBV7-8	TRBJ1-1	TGTGCCAGCAGCTTAGTACAGGGGGGGGTGAACACTGAAGCTTTCTTT	CASSLVQGGVNTEAFF
.	.	TRBV27	TRBJ2-3	TGTGCCAGCAGTTTGAACCTACCTAGCACAGATACGCAGTATTTT	CASSLNLPSTDTQYF
.	once	TRBV6-1	TRBJ2-7	TGTGCCAGCAGTGGCCGGGGTTCTCGGTACGAGCAGTACTTC	CASSGRGSRYEQYF
TRBD1	.	TRBV4-1	TRBJ1-4	TGCGCCAGCAGCCAACTGACAGGGAGGTACGAAAAACTGTTTTTT	CASSQLTGRYEKLFF
TRBD2	.	TRBV6-1	TRBJ2-3	TGTGCCAGCAGCGGACTAGCGGGCACAGATACGCAGTATTTT	CASSGLAGTDTQYF
.	.	TRBV7-6	TRBJ1-1	TGTGCCAGCAGCCACGGGACGGGGGAAAATGTAGAAGCTTTCTTT	CASSHGTGENVEAFF
.	.	TRBV4-1	TRBJ1-2	TGCGCCAGCAGCCAAGATCCAGGGGAGGGGACTAACTATGGCTACACCTTC	CASSQDPGEGTNYGYTF
TRBD2	.	TRBV9	TRBJ2-1	TGTGCCAGCAGCCCATATTCGGGGGGGGGTAACAATGAGCAGTTCTTC	CASSPYSGGGNNEQFF
.	.	TRBV29-1	TRBJ2-1	TGCAGCGTTGCCGGATCGGGCCTAGGGGACAATGAGCAGTTCTTC	CSVAGSGLGDNEQFF
TRBD1	.	TRBV10-2	TRBJ2-3	TGCGCCAGCAGGGGGGACAGCTCGCTCCGAGATACGCAGTATTTT	CASRGDSSLRDTQYF
.	.	TRBV7-6	TRBJ1-6	TGTGCCAGCAGCCCCGTTGGAGGTAGCTCCTATAATTCACCCCTCCACTTT	CASSPVGGSSYNSPLHF
TRBD1	.	TRBV6-6	TRBJ2-7	TGTGCCAGCAGCTACCGGACAGGTATGGGGATCGAGCAGTACTTC	CASSYRTGMGIEQYF
.	.	TRBV4-1	TRBJ1-1	TGCGCCAGCAGGAGTTTGGCCTTGAACACTGAAGCTTTCTTT	CASRSLALNTEAFF
.	.	TRBV5-4	TRBJ2-5	TGTGCCAGCAGCTTTGGCGGGCCCCAAGAGACCCAGTACTTC	CASSFGGPQETQYF
.	once	TRBV6-1	TRBJ2-7	TGTGCCAGCAGTGAAGGCGCTTCCCCGTCCGAGCAGTACTTC	CASSEGASPSEQYF